This T cell receptor beta chain was found in a study of neoadjuvant anti-PD-1 for oral cavity cancer. The CDR3 consists of 15 residues. With 2 bases clipped from V and 9 bases from J, the junction kept 5 bases outside the gene matches. CDR1 is MNHEY, CDR2 SMNVEV, per germline (reference sequence). PBMCs were not maintained or expanded in culture before analysis. Measured with immunoSEQ multiplex PCR; TCRdb has only the in-frame clones, and not every one. The table shows 80,000 to 95,000 clones, with 84% occurring only once. The TCR originated in a person aged 35 to 85 with oral cavity squamous cell carcinoma. This material consisted of PBMCs, taken before nivolumab (anti-PD-1) treatment. This rearrangement joins TRBV27 to TRBJ2-1, with 12 positions matching TRBD2. The CDR3 DNA is TGTGCCAGCAGTTTACGACTAGCGGGAGCGGGTGAGCAGTTCTTC. This encodes CASSLRLAGAGEQFF.